The clone carrying this T cell receptor beta chain has a count of ten or more. These data belong to a study of T cells in Graves' hyperthyroidism and ophthalmopathy. Trimming left V 4 bases short and J 2 bases short, with 15 bases between. Germline CDR1 SGDLS, CDR2 YYNGEE. The length of the CDR3 is 15 residues. There were TCR beta CDR3 regions amplified from RNA transcripts. The HTBI primer set drove a first-round RT-PCR of the TCR CDR3. TCRdb re-called the multiplex PCR reads with MiXCR, one entry per CDR3 protein. This sample yields approximately 520,000 distinct CDR3 sequences, of which around 21% are seen a single time; approximately 25% belongs to the top ten.

Sequencing used blood. The sequence was collected from a man younger than 35 with Graves' hyperthyroidism. The gene calls are TRBV9 and TRBJ1-2, with a tentative D call TRBD1 (6 bases). The CDR3 here is CASSPRQAMNYGYTF. CDR3 nucleotide sequence: TGTGCCAGCAGCCCACGACAGGCTATGAACTATGGCTACACCTTC.